A single sample is the source of the 24 T cell receptor beta chains below, sequenced in a study of blood T cell repertoires in COVID-19. Using immunoSEQ multiplex PCR, the repertoire was profiled, and TCRdb retains in-frame clones only, with some absent. Altogether some 320,000 clones are present, 90% to 95% being singletons, with the ten largest covering 3% to 5%. The material sequenced was PBMCs or T cells enriched from blood (not recorded which). These TCRs come from a woman in her 30s who had been exposed to COVID-19.

This clone appeared a single time. The V and J genes are TRBV7-2 and TRBJ1-3; the match to TRBD1 covers 8 bases. This CDR3 contains 16 residues. Trimming removed 1 base from V and 4 bases from J; junction bases left unmatched: 6. Germline V CDR1 and CDR2: SGHTA, FQGNSA. The chain's CDR3 is CASSLDRGRSGNTIYF. DNA for the CDR3: TGTGCCAGCAGCTTAGACAGGGGGAGATCGGGAAACACCATATATTTT.

The chain combines TRBV13 with TRBJ2-1; the match to TRBD1 covers 11 bases. Trimming cost V 4 bases and J 0 bases; bases outside gene matches: 8. The CDR3 loop spans 18 amino acids. Germline assignment: CDR1 PRHDT and CDR2 FYEKMQ (reference sequence). Written as DNA, the CDR3 is TGTGCCAGCAGCTCGTCCCGGGACAGGGGGAGCTCCTACAATGAGCAGTTCTTC. This codes for CASSSSRDRGSSYNEQFF. The full variable domain, its missing parts supplied by reference TRBV13 and TRBJ2-1, is AAGVIQSPRHLIKEKRETATLKCYPIPRHDTVYWYQQGPGQDPQFLISFYEKMQSDKGSIPDRFSAQQFSDYHSELNMSSLELGDSALYFCASSSSRDRGSSYNEQFFGPGTRLTVL.

This chain joins TRBV6-2 or TRBV6-3 and TRBJ2-3; 7 nucleotides line up with TRBD1. Germline lookup yields CDR1 MNHEY and CDR2 SVGEGT. The J segment lost 2 bases and the V segment lost 2 bases, leaving 4 bases of the junction unmatched. This CDR3 has 15 amino acids. Written as DNA, the CDR3 is TGTGCCAGCAGTTACGGACAGGCAGACACAGATACGCAGTATTTT. This gives the protein CASSYGQADTDTQYF.

V is TRBV7-2 and J is TRBJ1-3; D may be TRBD1 (5 bases). The V gene's germline CDR1 is SGHTA and CDR2 FQGNSA. Trimming pared 2 bases from V and 4 bases from J, leaving 9 bases between. There are 14 residues in the CDR3. The CDR3 protein is CASSLTGLGNTIYF. The CDR3 coding sequence is TGTGCCAGCAGCTTAACGGGACTGGGAAACACCATATATTTT.

V gene TRBV7-8 combines with J gene TRBJ1-2; D remains ambiguous. The CDR3 spans 13 residues. The germline V gene encodes CDR1 SGHVS and CDR2 FQNEAQ. The ends were cut back, 1 base at V and 5 bases at J, with 8 bases in the middle. The CDR3 bases are TGTGCCAGCAGCTTAGACAGAAGATATGGCTACACCTTC. This gives the protein CASSLDRRYGYTF.

This clone came up once. This chain links TRBV7-9 with TRBJ1-6; 7 positions agree with TRBD1. Germline CDR1 SEHNR, CDR2 FQNEAQ (reference sequence). CDR3 size: 14 residues. The ends lost 5 bases at V and 10 bases at J; junction bases unmatched: 8. CDR3 loop: CASSPTGRKSPLHF. CDR3 DNA sequence: TGTGCCAGCAGCCCGACAGGGAGGAAATCACCCCTCCACTTT.

This clone was counted between two and nine times. The genes are TRBV5-1 and TRBJ1-4; 8 bases line up with TRBD1. The V gene's germline CDR1 is SGHRS and CDR2 YFSETQ. The ends lost 4 bases at V and 0 bases at J; junction bases unmatched: 2. CDR3 length: 15 amino acids. The chain's CDR3 is CASSRDRPTNEKLFF. The CDR3, as DNA: TGCGCCAGCAGCAGGGACAGGCCAACTAATGAAAAACTGTTTTTT. Filled out from reference TRBV5-1 and TRBJ1-4, the complete variable domain reads KAGVTQTPRYLIKTRGQQVTLSCSPISGHRSVSWYQQTPGQGLQFLFEYFSETQRNKGNFPGRFSGRQFSNSRSEMNVSTLELGDSALYLCASSRDRPTNEKLFFGSGTQLSVL.

This clone was seen a few times. This sequence joins TRBV19 and TRBJ2-7, with TRBD1 as a possible D gene (6 bases). The CDR3 totals 15 residues. The V and J ends lost 2 bases and 1 base respectively, with 12 bases between them. Germline V gene lookup returns CDR1 LNHDA and CDR2 SQIVND (reference sequence). CDR3 coding DNA: TGTGCCAGTAGTATAAGGGGGTCCGATTCCTACGAGCAGTACTTC. It translates to CASSIRGSDSYEQYF.

The V call is TRBV18, the J call TRBJ2-2; TRBD2 matches 8 bases. CDR3 length equals 20 residues. CDR1 and CDR2 from the germline V gene are KGHSH and LQKENI. V lost 3 bases, J lost 3 bases, and 18 bases stayed unmatched. The DNA of the CDR3 is TGTGCCAGCTCACCTCCCGGCGACCAGCGGGGGAGTGGGGACACCGGGGAGCTGTTTTTT. It specifies CASSPPGDQRGSGDTGELFF.

As regards this clone: At the DNA level, this CDR3 is encoded by other sequences in the same sample as well. V gene TRBV5-5 combines with J gene TRBJ1-1, with TRBD1 matching 9 bases. Per the germline V gene, CDR1 is SGHKS and CDR2 is YYEKEE (reference sequence). CDR3 length: 14 residues. Trimming took 4 bases from V and 0 from J; bases not matched to a gene: 1. The CDR3 coding sequence is TGTGCCAGCAGCGGGGACAGGGTGAACACTGAAGCTTTCTTT. It encodes CASSGDRVNTEAFF.

The chain has TRBV5-1 and TRBJ2-3; TRBD2 agrees at 10 bases. J lost 4 bases, V lost 3 bases, and 8 bases had no gene match. The CDR3 length is 16 residues. Looked up from germline, CDR1 is SGHRS and CDR2 is YFSETQ. The CDR3 region is CASSYLAGGGSDTQYF. In DNA form, the CDR3 reads TGCGCCAGCAGCTACTTAGCGGGGGGAGGGTCAGATACGCAGTATTTT. Together with reference TRBV5-1 and TRBJ2-3, the CDR3 gives the full variable domain: KAGVTQTPRYLIKTRGQQVTLSCSPISGHRSVSWYQQTPGQGLQFLFEYFSETQRNKGNFPGRFSGRQFSNSRSEMNVSTLELGDSALYLCASSYLAGGGSDTQYFGPGTRLTVL.

This chain joins TRBV2 and TRBJ1-2; TRBD1 matches at 8 bases. The CDR3 is 15 residues long. The J segment lost 0 bases and the V segment lost 8 bases, leaving 8 bases of the junction unmatched. CDR1 and CDR2 from the germline V gene are SNHLY and FYNNEI. CDR3 bases: TGTGCCAGCCGAAGCGGACAGGGAGCTAACTATGGCTACACCTTC. This encodes CASRSGQGANYGYTF.

The chain is built from TRBV3-1 (or the pseudogene TRBV3-2) and TRBJ2-5, with D tentatively TRBD2 (7 bases). Trimming took 3 bases from V and 1 from J, leaving 15 bases between them. This CDR3 is 16 amino acids long. Germline assignment: CDR1 LGHDT and CDR2 YNNKEL (reference sequence). The CDR3, as DNA: TGTGCCAGCAGCCATACCAGAGGGGGGGTCCAAGAGACCCAGTACTTC. This gives the protein CASSHTRGGVQETQYF.

The V gene is TRBV3-1 (or the pseudogene TRBV3-2), the J gene TRBJ1-1; D possibly corresponds to TRBD1 (5 bases). V shed 2 bases and J shed 1 base, with 11 bases lying between them. There are 15 residues in the CDR3. Germline CDR1 reads LGHDT; CDR2 reads YNNKEL (reference sequence). CDR3 in DNA: TGTGCCAGCAGCCAAAGAGACGGACAGAACACTGAAGCTTTCTTT. Protein: CASSQRDGQNTEAFF.

This clone has a handful of counts. The chain has TRBV11-2 and TRBJ1-2; TRBD1 agrees at 7 bases. With 2 bases clipped from V and 2 bases from J, the junction kept 5 bases outside the gene matches. Germline CDR1 is SGHAT and CDR2 is FQNNGV. The CDR3 is made up of 15 amino acids. CDR3 residues: CASSLNRGGNYGYTF. The CDR3 bases are TGTGCCAGCAGCTTAAACAGGGGTGGCAACTATGGCTACACCTTC.

This clone was detected a few times. V is TRBV5-1 and J is TRBJ2-1, with 7 nucleotides matching TRBD1. Germline CDR1 reads SGHRS; CDR2 reads YFSETQ. The CDR3 loop spans 15 amino acids. J was trimmed by 0 bases and V by 4 bases; bases with no gene match: 4. The CDR3 DNA is TGCGCCAGCAGCCTGGGACAGAACTCCTACAATGAGCAGTTCTTC. This translates into CASSLGQNSYNEQFF.

This clone came up once. This chain joins TRBV24-1 and TRBJ1-4; a weak D match, TRBD1 (6 bases). Germline loops: CDR1 KGHDR, CDR2 SFDVKD. V was shortened by 3 bases and J by 6 bases, with 19 bases between the two germline ends. There are 17 residues in the CDR3. This chain's CDR3 is CATSDEGKQGLDEKLFF. CDR3 nucleotide sequence: TGTGCCACCAGTGATGAGGGAAAACAGGGTTTAGATGAAAAACTGTTTTTT.

This sequence joins TRBV4-2 and TRBJ1-6; 8 bases map to TRBD1. Looked up from germline, CDR1 is LGHNA and CDR2 is YNFKEQ. With 1 base clipped from V and 0 bases from J, the junction kept 5 bases outside the gene matches. This CDR3 has 18 amino acids. CDR3 amino acids: CASSQGDRSPSYNSPLHF. The CDR3 DNA reads as TGTGCCAGCAGCCAAGGGGACAGGTCCCCCTCCTATAATTCACCCCTCCACTTT.

The chain recombines TRBV4-1 with TRBJ2-1; weak D call: TRBD2 (6 bases). Per germline, CDR1 MGHRA and CDR2 YSYEKL. The CDR3 spans 14 residues. V lost 7 bases and J 8 bases, leaving 18 bases between the germline ends. The CDR3, as DNA: TGCGCCAGCAATTGGGGGGAGGTTTTGGATGAGCAGTTCTTC. Translation gives CASNWGEVLDEQFF.

V usage is TRBV29-1 and J usage is TRBJ2-7, with a possible D match to TRBD1 (6 bases). V was clipped by 5 bases and J by 6 bases, with 14 bases between them. From germline, CDR1 is SQVTM and CDR2 ANQGSEA. The CDR3 runs 12 residues. The CDR3 region has the DNA TGCAGCGTTACCCGACAGGAAGGCGAGCAGTACTTC. Amino acid sequence: CSVTRQEGEQYF.

The chain couples TRBV12-3 or TRBV12-4 to TRBJ1-2; 7 positions match TRBD1. After removal of 6 bases from V and 8 bases from J, the junction contained 6 bases not matched to a gene. The CDR3 totals 12 residues. CDR3 DNA sequence: TGTGCCAGCAGGGACAGGTTTTTCGGCTACACCTTC. This sequence encodes CASRDRFFGYTF.

The CDR3 DNA is TGTGCCAGCAGCGAGGGACAGGGGCTCTCCTACAATGAGCAGTTCTTC. It encodes CASSEGQGLSYNEQFF. The genes are TRBV9 and TRBJ2-1, with 10 bases fitting TRBD1. This CDR3 is built from 16 residues. V gave up 3 bases and J gave up 0 bases; unmatched junction bases: 3. Germline V gene data show CDR1 as SGDLS and CDR2 as YYNGEE.

This clone was counted between two and nine times. The chain employs TRBV27 and TRBJ2-7, with 10 bases fitting TRBD1. Germline assignment: CDR1 MNHEY and CDR2 SMNVEV (reference sequence). The CDR3 loop spans 16 amino acids. The trim removed 3 bases at V and 4 bases at J, leaving 9 bases unmatched. In DNA form, the CDR3 reads TGTGCCAGCAGTTTTATAGGGACAGGGGTAATGTACGAGCAGTACTTC. It specifies CASSFIGTGVMYEQYF.

A word on this clone: One end of the junction does not line up with germline, which may come from a read error. The rearrangement joins TRBV19 to TRBJ2-2; 9 nucleotides agree with TRBD2. CDR1 is LNHDA, CDR2 SQIVND, per germline (reference sequence). The CDR3 is 15 residues long. The CDR3 nucleotides read TGTGCCAGTAGGATAGCGGGGGTTTACACCGGGGAGCTGTTTTTT. The encoded protein is CASRIAGVYTGELFF.